One and the same sample provided the 15 T cell receptor beta chains below, sequenced in a study of beta chain features in type 1 diabetes. Overall study findings and caveats: Moderate but significant shortening of TCRB CDR3s was recorded in all four CD4+ subsets from Type 1 diabetes patients.

Since all of the isolated RNA was reverse transcribed, expressed TCRB transcripts were what got sequenced. Assay: immunoSEQ multiplex PCR; the TCRdb copy retains only in-frame clones and omits some. This table holds 500,000 to 650,000 clones, around 11% found once. No antigen has been identified for these receptors. Specimen: naive CD4+ T cells from blood. The receptors derive from a man younger than 45 with type 1 diabetes.

In this sample, this clone turned up a few times. The CDR3 spells CASSRDRNNEQFF. For the CDR3, the DNA is TGCGCCAGCAGCCGGGACAGAAACAATGAGCAGTTCTTC. This chain links TRBV5-1 with TRBJ2-1; 7 bases map to TRBD1. CDR1 and CDR2 from the germline V gene are SGHRS and YFSETQ. V shed 4 bases, J shed 5 bases, and the junction held 3 bases outside the gene matches. This CDR3 has 13 residues.

The chain employs TRBV5-1 and TRBJ2-3, with 10 nucleotides matching TRBD2. This CDR3 has 18 amino acids. V was pared by 0 bases and J by 0 bases, with 7 bases of the junction left unmatched. The V gene's germline CDR1 is SGHRS and CDR2 YFSETQ. CDR3 sequence (DNA): TGCGCCAGCAGCTTGGCCACTAGCGGGGATCCTAGCACAGATACGCAGTATTTT. As protein: CASSLATSGDPSTDTQYF.

The genes are TRBV5-8 and TRBJ2-5; unclear D gene. The CDR3 consists of 13 residues. V lost 3 bases and J lost 5, with 11 bases in between. The germline CDR1 and CDR2 sequences are SGHTS and YDEGEE. The CDR3 reads CASSSYLRETQYF. The CDR3 DNA sequence: TGTGCCAGCAGCTCCTACCTGCGGGAGACCCAGTACTTC. The full variable domain, in which reference TRBV5-8 and TRBJ2-5 provide the parts outside the CDR3, is EAGVTQSPTHLIKTRGQQATLRCSPISGHTSVYWYQQALGLGLQFLLWYDEGEERNRGNFPPRFSGRQFPNYSSELNVNALELEDSALYLCASSSYLRETQYFGPGTRLLVL.

This clone turned up a few times. V usage is TRBV5-1 and J usage is TRBJ1-6; D uncertain. Germline CDR1 and CDR2: SGHRS and YFSETQ. V dropped 4 bases and J dropped 7 bases, with 9 bases sitting between them. This CDR3 spans 13 amino acids. The CDR3 protein is CASSESYNSPLHF. CDR3 DNA sequence: TGCGCCAGCAGCGAGAGTTACAATTCACCCCTCCACTTT.

The rearrangement links TRBV7-2 to TRBJ1-6; D is unclear. The CDR3 consists of 16 residues. The germline CDR1 and CDR2 sequences are SGHTA and FQGNSA. Trimming took off 5 bases at V and 4 bases at J, with 15 bases between the two ends. CDR3 sequence reads: CASSLDLRRYNSPLHF. The CDR3 DNA reads TGTGCCAGCAGCCTTGATCTGCGACGTTATAATTCACCCCTCCACTTT.

This clone was counted between two and nine times. The rearrangement joins TRBV9 to TRBJ1-1, with unresolved D. This CDR3 contains 14 residues. CDR1 SGDLS and CDR2 YYNGEE come from the germline V gene. V dropped 2 bases and J dropped 2 bases, with 10 bases sitting between them. Here the CDR3 reads CASSVQASNTEAFF. DNA for the CDR3: TGTGCCAGCAGCGTCCAGGCAAGTAACACTGAAGCTTTCTTT.

The CDR3 here is CASSLGLAGLSYEQYF. The CDR3 nucleotides are TGTGCCAGCAGCTTAGGACTAGCGGGGCTATCCTACGAGCAGTACTTC. V usage is TRBV7-9 and J usage is TRBJ2-7, with TRBD2 matching over 11 bases. V shed 1 base and J 1 base; nucleotides not matched to a gene: 3. Germline assignment: CDR1 SEHNR and CDR2 FQNEAQ (reference sequence). The CDR3 length is 16 residues.

This clone was observed a handful of times. The gene calls are TRBV6-5 and TRBJ2-1, with D possibly being TRBD2 (6 bases). Trimming shortened V by 5 bases and J by 4 bases, and 15 bases separated the two germline ends. This CDR3 has 15 residues. The germline V gene has CDR1 MNHEY and CDR2 SVGAGI. The CDR3 region has the DNA TGTGCCAGCAGTCAAGGGGAGGTGGGATACAATGAGCAGTTCTTC. It codes for CASSQGEVGYNEQFF.

In this sample, this clone turned up a few times. The rearrangement joins TRBV7-9 to TRBJ2-3, with D tentatively TRBD1 (5 bases). The CDR3 length is 13 residues. Per germline, CDR1 SEHNR and CDR2 FQNEAQ (reference sequence). V lost 8 bases to trimming and J lost 6 bases, with 15 bases between them. The CDR3 DNA sequence: TGTGCCAGCGACCAACAGGTCACGGATACGCAGTATTTT. Translating it yields CASDQQVTDTQYF.

The chain is built from TRBV28 and TRBJ2-5, with D perhaps TRBD2 (5 bases). V lost 5 bases to trimming and J lost 1 base, with 14 bases between them. The CDR3 length is 15 residues. The germline V gene has CDR1 MDHEN and CDR2 SYDVKM. The CDR3 DNA reads TGTGCCAGCAGTCCGGGGAAGAGCGGCCAAGAGACCCAGTACTTC. Its protein product is CASSPGKSGQETQYF.

This clone was found a few times. This chain links TRBV10-3 with TRBJ2-2, with D unclear. CDR3 length: 15 amino acids. Germline assignment: CDR1 ENHRY and CDR2 SYGVKD. V was cut by 3 bases and J by 0 bases, with 8 bases left in between. The CDR3 region has the DNA TGTGCCATCAGTGAAACCCCCACGAACACCGGGGAGCTGTTTTTT. Amino acid sequence: CAISETPTNTGELFF.

The chain employs TRBV11-2 and TRBJ1-3, with TRBD1 as a possible D gene (5 bases). This CDR3 spans 15 amino acids. Germline assignment: CDR1 SGHAT and CDR2 FQNNGV. With 5 bases removed from V and 4 bases from J, the gap between germline ends came to 15 bases. CDR3 DNA: TGTGCCAGCAGCCCACTCGGGGGTTCGGGAAACACCATATATTTT. Its translation is CASSPLGGSGNTIYF.

Of note for this clone: A single base separates this from a much larger clone, so it may be a read error. The V call is TRBV13, the J call TRBJ2-5; D gene ambiguous. Germline lookup yields CDR1 PRHDT and CDR2 FYEKMQ (reference sequence). V lost 5 bases, J lost 1 base, and 2 bases lay in between. This CDR3 has 11 residues. This CDR3 reads CASSTQETQYF. The CDR3 DNA follows: TGTGCCAGCAGCACCCAAGAGACCCAGTACTTC.

This clone has just a few counts. The CDR3 DNA sequence: TGCAGCGTTGGGAGGGACAGGGTCCGGCAAGAGACCCAGTACTTC. It is translated as CSVGRDRVRQETQYF. This rearrangement joins TRBV29-1 to TRBJ2-5, with TRBD1 identical over 9 bases. The J segment lost 2 bases and the V segment lost 4 bases, leaving 8 bases of the junction unmatched. This CDR3 has 15 amino acids. CDR1 is SQVTM and CDR2 is ANQGSEA in the germline V gene. Full variable domain (missing parts from reference TRBV29-1 and TRBJ2-5): SAVISQKPSRDICQRGTSLTIQCQVDSQVTMMFWYRQQPGQSLTLIATANQGSEATYESGFVIDKFPISRPNLTFSTLTVSNMSPEDSSIYLCSVGRDRVRQETQYFGPGTRLLVL.

This clone turned up a few times. Distinct nucleotide sequences in the sample also encode this CDR3. V is TRBV4-3 and J is TRBJ2-1, with a weak D call TRBD1 (5 bases). With 4 bases removed from V and 0 bases from J, the gap between germline ends came to 10 bases. Germline V CDR1 and CDR2: LGHNA, YSLEER. The CDR3 is 15 residues long. The CDR3 sequence is CASSRGLSSYNEQFF. The CDR3 nucleotides are TGCGCCAGCAGCCGGGGCCTGAGCTCCTACAATGAGCAGTTCTTC.